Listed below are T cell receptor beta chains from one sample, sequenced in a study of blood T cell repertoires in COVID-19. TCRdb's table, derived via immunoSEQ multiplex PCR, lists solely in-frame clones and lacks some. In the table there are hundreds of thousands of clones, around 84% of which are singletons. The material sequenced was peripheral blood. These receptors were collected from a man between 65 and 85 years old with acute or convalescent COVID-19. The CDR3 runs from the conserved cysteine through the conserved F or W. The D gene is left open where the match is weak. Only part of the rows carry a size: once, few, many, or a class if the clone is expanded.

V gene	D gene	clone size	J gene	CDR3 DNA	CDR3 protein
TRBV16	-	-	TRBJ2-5	TGTGCCAGCACGCGGGGAGAGACCCAGTACTTC	CASTRGETQYF
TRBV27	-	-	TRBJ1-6	TGTGCCAGCAGTCCCACATCAATATATTCACCCCTCCACTTT	CASSPTSIYSPLHF
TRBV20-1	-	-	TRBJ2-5	TGCAGTGCTAGGACACCTGAGACCCAGTACTTC	CSARTPETQYF
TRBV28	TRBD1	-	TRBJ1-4	TGTGCCAGCAGTACCCCACAGGGGTCTGAAAAACTGTTTTTT	CASSTPQGSEKLFF
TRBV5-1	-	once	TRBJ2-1	TGCGCCAGCAGTCGACGTCCCGGGAATGAGCAGTTCTTC	CASSRRPGNEQFF
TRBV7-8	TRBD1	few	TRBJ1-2	TGTGCCAGCAGCCAGGACAGGGTCGGTACAAGAGGCTATGGCTACACCTTC	CASSQDRVGTRGYGYTF
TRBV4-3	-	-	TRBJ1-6	TGCGCCAGCAGCCGAAACAGGGTCGACGCGTATTCACCCCTCCACTTT	CASSRNRVDAYSPLHF
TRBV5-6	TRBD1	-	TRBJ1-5	TGTGCCAGCAGCTCAATCTCAGGGGGCACTCAGCCCCAGCATTTT	CASSSISGGTQPQHF
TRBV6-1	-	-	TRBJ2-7	TGTGCCAGCAGTCGTGAAGACTTGACCTACGAGCAGTACTTC	CASSREDLTYEQYF
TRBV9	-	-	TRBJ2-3	TGTGCCAGCAGCGGAGGGACTAGCACAGATACGCAGTATTTT	CASSGGTSTDTQYF
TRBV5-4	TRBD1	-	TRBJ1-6	TGTGCCAGCAGCTTACAACCCGGGACAGGGGATTCACCCCTCCACTTT	CASSLQPGTGDSPLHF
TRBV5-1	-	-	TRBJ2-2	TGCGCCAGCAGCTTGCAGGCAGGGTTCCCCGGGGAGCTGTTTTTT	CASSLQAGFPGELFF
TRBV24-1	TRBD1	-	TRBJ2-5	TGTGCCACCAGTGATTTTGGGGGCCCAGGGGGCGGAGAGACCCAGTACTTC	CATSDFGGPGGGETQYF